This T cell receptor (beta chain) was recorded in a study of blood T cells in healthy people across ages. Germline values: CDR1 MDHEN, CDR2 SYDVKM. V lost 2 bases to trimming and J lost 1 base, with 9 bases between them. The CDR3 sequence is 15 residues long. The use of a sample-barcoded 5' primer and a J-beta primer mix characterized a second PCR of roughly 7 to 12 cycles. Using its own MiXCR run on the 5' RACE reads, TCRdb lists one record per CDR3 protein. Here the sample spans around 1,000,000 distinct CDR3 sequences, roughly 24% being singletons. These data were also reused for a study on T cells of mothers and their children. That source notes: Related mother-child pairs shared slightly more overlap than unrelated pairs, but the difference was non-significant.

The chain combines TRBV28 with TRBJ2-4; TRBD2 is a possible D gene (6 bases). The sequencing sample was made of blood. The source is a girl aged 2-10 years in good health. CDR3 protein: CASSLAGRAKNIQYF. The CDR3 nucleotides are TGTGCCAGCAGTTTAGCGGGGAGGGCCAAAAACATTCAGTACTTC.